This T cell receptor beta chain appears in the sequencing data of a study of early T cells in non-severe SARS-CoV-2 infection. This clonotype occurred a few times. Each CDR3 protein is one row after TCRdb ran MiXCR on the 5' RACE reads. The sample has about 61,000 distinct CDR3 sequences, more than 10% seen once. With V trimmed by 2 bases and J by 2 bases, 9 bases remained unmatched. Germline V lookup: CDR1 MNHEY, CDR2 SVGEGT. The CDR3 is made up of 18 amino acids. The material sequenced was whole blood, taken at baseline. The chain links TRBV6-2 or TRBV6-3 to TRBJ2-2; the match to TRBD2 covers 9 bases. The source is an adult who was a healthcare worker with PCR-confirmed SARS-CoV-2 infection or an uninfected control (not recorded which). The donor label of this sample is uncertain. The chain's CDR3 is CASSYTPTSGQNTGELFF. The DNA of the CDR3 is TGTGCCAGCAGTTACACCCCGACTAGCGGCCAAAACACCGGGGAGCTGTTTTTT.